This TCR beta chain was captured in a study of blood T cell repertoires in COVID-19. Overall study: Acute and convalescent COVID-19 samples came from the United States, Italy and Spain.

Assay used: immunoSEQ multiplex PCR; TCRdb lists only in-frame clones, some missing. This table holds more than 110,000 clones, roughly 80% found once. V shed 2 bases, J shed 1 base, and the junction held 5 bases outside the gene matches. The germline V gene has CDR1 ENHRY and CDR2 SYGVKD. The CDR3 spans 16 residues. This TCR was recovered from a woman between 45 and 60 years old who had recovered from COVID-19. Sequencing used PBMCs or T cells enriched from blood (not recorded which). The V gene is TRBV10-3, the J gene TRBJ2-7, with 10 bases fitting TRBD1. The CDR3 coding sequence is TGTGCCATCAGTGAGACGGGACAGGGGATATCCTACGAGCAGTACTTC. Its protein is CAISETGQGISYEQYF.